These 8 T cell receptor beta chains came from one sample sequenced in a study of Tregs in tolerant kidney transplant recipients. Generated by immunoSEQ multiplex PCR, the TCRdb table keeps only in-frame clones and is missing some. The profile shows about 64,000 clones, 80% to 90% of them singletons. The nonmyeloablative bone marrow transplants came from related graft donors, with transient mixed chimerism. The specimen was CD4+ T cells from blood (PBMCs), collected 6 months after the transplant. Source of these receptors: a human patient who received a combined kidney and bone marrow transplant. Some of the T cells might come from the graft donor.

The chain carries TRBV18 and TRBJ1-2, with TRBD1 matching over 9 bases. CDR3 length: 14 residues. CDR1 and CDR2 (germline): KGHSH, LQKENI. J gave up 1 base and V 4 bases, and 1 base lay outside the gene matches. DNA for the CDR3: TGTGCCAGCTCACAGGACAGGGGTAACTATGGCTACACCTTC. Protein: CASSQDRGNYGYTF.

The chain employs TRBV19 and TRBJ2-7; 7 bases are a match to TRBD2. V gave up 1 base and J gave up 2 bases; unmatched junction bases: 5. Germline V CDR1 and CDR2: LNHDA, SQIVND (reference sequence). The CDR3 runs to 15 residues. The CDR3 bases are TGTGCCAGTAGTATAGCCGGGACTACAGCCTACGAGCAGTACTTC. It specifies CASSIAGTTAYEQYF.

CDR3 sequence: CASSQSRAQGENTEAFF. CDR3 nucleotide sequence: TGTGCCAGCAGCCAAAGCCGGGCTCAGGGGGAGAACACTGAAGCTTTCTTT. The rearrangement joins TRBV4-2 to TRBJ1-1, with 7 bases matching TRBD1. From germline, CDR1 is LGHNA and CDR2 YNFKEQ. V trimming: 2 bases; J trimming: 1 base; junction bases outside the gene matches: 10. The CDR3 extends over 17 amino acids.

The V call is TRBV28, the J call TRBJ1-2; 7 positions agree with TRBD1. The CDR3 consists of 14 residues. Germline trimming cut 7 bases from V and 3 bases from J; bases unmatched to any gene: 8. Germline V gene lookup returns CDR1 MDHEN and CDR2 SYDVKM. The CDR3 DNA follows: TGTGCCAGCACCGTAGGACAGGACCACTATGGCTACACCTTC. Its translation is CASTVGQDHYGYTF.

The chain carries TRBV7-2 and TRBJ2-3, with TRBD1 identical over 9 bases. CDR1 is SGHTA and CDR2 is FQGNSA in the germline V gene. V was clipped by 3 bases and J by 3 bases; unmatched bases: 10. The CDR3 is 17 amino acids. The CDR3 bases are TGTGCCAGCAGCTTTTTGTGGGGGACAGGGACGACAGATACGCAGTATTTT. Its translation is CASSFLWGTGTTDTQYF.

In the case of this clone: The same CDR3 also results from other DNA sequences found in this sample. The rearrangement joins TRBV6-4 to TRBJ1-6; no firm D call. Per the germline V gene, CDR1 is MRHNA and CDR2 is SNTAGT. Between the trimmed V and J ends, which lost 8 bases and 5 bases, there was a span of 13 bases. The CDR3 length is 14 residues. In DNA form, the CDR3 reads TGTGCCAGCTTCCCTCCGGGAAATAATTCACCCCTCCACTTT. Protein product: CASFPPGNNSPLHF.

The J gene is TRBJ1-1, the V gene TRBV19, with a tentative D call TRBD1 (5 bases). CDR1 is LNHDA, CDR2 SQIVND, per germline (reference sequence). V lost 2 bases to trimming and J lost 6 bases, with 19 bases between them. The CDR3 extends over 16 amino acids. The CDR3 sequence: CASSIFDRFFMSEAFF. The CDR3 DNA sequence: TGTGCCAGTAGTATATTCGACAGATTCTTTATGTCTGAAGCTTTCTTT.

This chain uses TRBV5-1 with TRBJ2-2, with D maybe TRBD2 (6 bases). V was pared by 7 bases and J by 4 bases, with 20 bases between. CDR1 SGHRS and CDR2 YFSETQ come from the germline V gene. The CDR3 extends over 16 amino acids. The DNA for the CDR3 is TGCGCCAGCTCCTGTTTGACTAGACCGTGCACCGGGGAGCTGTTTTTT. Translated, it gives CASSCLTRPCTGELFF.